A single T cell receptor beta chain is shown here with its context. Its antigen remains unknown. The sample belongs to a study of vaccination effects on CD4 cells after COVID-19. Profiled with immunoSEQ multiplex PCR; TCRdb holds only in-frame clones, not every one. The data show around 49,000 clones, about 68% seen once. Study-wide results and limits: Only a few convalescent patients and no early post-infection timepoints featured in the study.

In the ViraFEST assay, antigen-specific CD4+ clonotypes were identified by expansion after peptide-pool stimulation. An approximately nine-day culture period preceded the isolation of CD4+ T cells. The person was diagnosed with PCR-confirmed SARS-CoV-2 infection between March and December 2020. Fresh IL-2-containing medium replaced half the medium on days 3 and 7. This TCR was recovered from a human donor who had a prior SARS-CoV-2 infection. Sample: CD4+ T cells from PBMCs cultured with a peptide pool, taken before COVID-19 vaccination.

CDR3: CASSQKHGSNQPQHF. The CDR3 DNA reads TGTGCCAGCAGTCAAAAACATGGGAGCAATCAGCCCCAGCATTTT. The chain recombines TRBV28 with TRBJ1-5; D is uncertain. CDR3 size: 15 residues. With 5 bases removed from V and 1 base from J, the gap between germline ends came to 12 bases. Germline V CDR1 and CDR2: MDHEN, SYDVKM.